Detailed here is one T cell receptor beta chain. Germline V gene data show CDR1 as SGHTA and CDR2 as FQGNSA. The V end lost 3 bases, the J end lost 0 bases, and 6 bases lay between the germline ends. The length of the CDR3 is 14 residues. These data originate in a study of cytomegalovirus exposure and HLA in healthy donors. Profiling relied on immunoSEQ multiplex PCR, and the TCRdb table lists in-frame clones only, not all of them. The sample records roughly 100,000 clones, approximately 94% being singletons. The sequencing sample was made of PBMCs. This sequence joins TRBV7-2 and TRBJ1-3; D gene unclear. This TCR was sampled from a woman aged 18-35 years in good health and CMV-seronegative. The CDR3 sequence: CASSFDSSGNTIYF. As DNA, the CDR3 is TGTGCCAGCAGCTTTGATAGCTCTGGAAACACCATATATTTT.